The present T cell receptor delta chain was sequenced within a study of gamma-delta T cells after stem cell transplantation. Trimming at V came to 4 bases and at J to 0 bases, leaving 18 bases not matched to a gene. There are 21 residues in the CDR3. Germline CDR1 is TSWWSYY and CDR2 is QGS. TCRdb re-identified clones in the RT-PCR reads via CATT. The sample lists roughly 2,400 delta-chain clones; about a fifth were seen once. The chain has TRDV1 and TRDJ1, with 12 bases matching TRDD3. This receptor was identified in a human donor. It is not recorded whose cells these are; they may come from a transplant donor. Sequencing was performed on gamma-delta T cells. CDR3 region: CALGVSYILYWGIQDTDKLIF. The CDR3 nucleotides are TGTGCTCTTGGGGTCTCTTACATACTGTACTGGGGGATACAAGACACCGATAAACTCATCTTT.